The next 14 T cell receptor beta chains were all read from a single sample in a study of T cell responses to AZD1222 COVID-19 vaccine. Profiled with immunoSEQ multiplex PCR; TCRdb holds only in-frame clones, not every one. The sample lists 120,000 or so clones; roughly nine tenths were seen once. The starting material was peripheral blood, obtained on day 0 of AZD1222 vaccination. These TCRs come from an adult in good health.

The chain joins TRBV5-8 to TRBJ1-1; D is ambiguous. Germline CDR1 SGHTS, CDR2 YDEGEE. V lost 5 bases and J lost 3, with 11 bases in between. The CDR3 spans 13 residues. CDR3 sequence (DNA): TGTGCCAGCAGTCTTGAGAGAGACACTGAAGCTTTCTTT. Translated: CASSLERDTEAFF.

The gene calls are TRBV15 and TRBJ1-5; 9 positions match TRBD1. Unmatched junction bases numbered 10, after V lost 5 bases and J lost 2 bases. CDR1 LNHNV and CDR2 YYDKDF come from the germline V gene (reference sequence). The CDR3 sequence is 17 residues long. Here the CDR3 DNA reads TGTGCCACCAGCCCCGGGACAGGGCGTTCAGGCAATCAGCCCCAGCATTTT. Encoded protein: CATSPGTGRSGNQPQHF.

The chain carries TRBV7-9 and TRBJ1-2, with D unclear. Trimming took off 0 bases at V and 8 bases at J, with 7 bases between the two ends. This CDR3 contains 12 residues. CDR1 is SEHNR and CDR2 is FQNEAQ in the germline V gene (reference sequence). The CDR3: CASSLAAMGYTF. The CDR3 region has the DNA TGTGCCAGCAGCTTAGCGGCGATGGGCTACACCTTC.

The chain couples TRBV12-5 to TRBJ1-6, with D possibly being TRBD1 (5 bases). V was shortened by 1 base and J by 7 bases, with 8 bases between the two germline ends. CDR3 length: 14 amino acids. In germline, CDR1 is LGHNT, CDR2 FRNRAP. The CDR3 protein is CASGLGQPNSPLHF. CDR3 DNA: TGTGCTAGTGGTTTGGGACAGCCGAATTCACCCCTCCACTTT.

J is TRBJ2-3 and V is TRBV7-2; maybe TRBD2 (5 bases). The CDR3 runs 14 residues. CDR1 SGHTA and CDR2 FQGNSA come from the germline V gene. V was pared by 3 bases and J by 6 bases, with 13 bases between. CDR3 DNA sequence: TGTGCCAGCAGCTTTAACCGGGGTTTGGATACGCAGTATTTT. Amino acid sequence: CASSFNRGLDTQYF.

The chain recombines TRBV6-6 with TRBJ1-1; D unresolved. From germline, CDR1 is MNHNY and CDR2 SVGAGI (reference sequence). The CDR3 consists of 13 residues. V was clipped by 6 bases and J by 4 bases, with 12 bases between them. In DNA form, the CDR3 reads TGTGCCAGCAGCCTCCTCAAGGGCACTGAAGCTTTCTTT. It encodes CASSLLKGTEAFF.

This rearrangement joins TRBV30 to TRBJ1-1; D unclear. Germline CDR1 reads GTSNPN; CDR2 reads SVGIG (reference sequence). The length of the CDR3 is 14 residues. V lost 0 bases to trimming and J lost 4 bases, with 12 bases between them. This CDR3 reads CAWSVRGFGTEAFF. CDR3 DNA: TGTGCCTGGAGTGTCCGGGGATTCGGCACTGAAGCTTTCTTT.

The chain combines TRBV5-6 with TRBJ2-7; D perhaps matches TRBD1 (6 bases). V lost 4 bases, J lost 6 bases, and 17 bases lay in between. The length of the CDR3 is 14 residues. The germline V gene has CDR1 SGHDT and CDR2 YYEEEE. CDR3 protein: CASSESLTGREQYF. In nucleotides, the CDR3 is TGTGCCAGCAGCGAATCCCTCACAGGGCGCGAGCAGTACTTC.

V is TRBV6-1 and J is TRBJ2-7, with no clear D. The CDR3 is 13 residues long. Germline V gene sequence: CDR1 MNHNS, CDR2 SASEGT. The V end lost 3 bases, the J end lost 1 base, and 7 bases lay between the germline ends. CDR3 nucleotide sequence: TGTGCCAGCAGTGATATAAATTCCTACGAGCAGTACTTC. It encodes CASSDINSYEQYF.

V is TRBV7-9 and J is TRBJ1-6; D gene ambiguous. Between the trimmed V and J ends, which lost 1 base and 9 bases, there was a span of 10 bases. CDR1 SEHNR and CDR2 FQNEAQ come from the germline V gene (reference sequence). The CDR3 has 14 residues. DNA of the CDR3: TGTGCCAGCAGCTTAGACAGCGGGGTTTCACCCCTCCACTTT. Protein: CASSLDSGVSPLHF.

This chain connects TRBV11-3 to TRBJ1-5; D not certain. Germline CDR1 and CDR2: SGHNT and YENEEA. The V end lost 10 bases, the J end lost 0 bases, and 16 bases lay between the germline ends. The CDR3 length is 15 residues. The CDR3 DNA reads TGTGCCACCATCCCCGGGGATTATAGCAATCAGCCCCAGCATTTT. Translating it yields CATIPGDYSNQPQHF.

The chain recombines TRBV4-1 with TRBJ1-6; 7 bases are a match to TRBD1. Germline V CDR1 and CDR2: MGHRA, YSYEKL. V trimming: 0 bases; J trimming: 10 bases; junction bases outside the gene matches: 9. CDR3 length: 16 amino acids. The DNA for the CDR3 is TGCGCCAGCAGCCAAGATGGTAGGGGGCGCGGATCACCCCTCCACTTT. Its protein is CASSQDGRGRGSPLHF.

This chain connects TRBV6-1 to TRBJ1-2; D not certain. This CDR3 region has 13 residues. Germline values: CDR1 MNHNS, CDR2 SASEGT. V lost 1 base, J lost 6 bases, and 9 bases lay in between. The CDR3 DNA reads TGTGCCAGCAGTGAAGGGTCTCAAGATGGCTACACCTTC. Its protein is CASSEGSQDGYTF.

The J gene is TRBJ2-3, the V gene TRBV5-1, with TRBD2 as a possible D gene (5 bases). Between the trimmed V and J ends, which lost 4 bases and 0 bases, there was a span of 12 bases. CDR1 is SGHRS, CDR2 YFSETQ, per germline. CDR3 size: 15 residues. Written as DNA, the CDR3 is TGCGCCAGCAGCCCCGGACGGACTAGCACAGATACGCAGTATTTT. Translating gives CASSPGRTSTDTQYF.